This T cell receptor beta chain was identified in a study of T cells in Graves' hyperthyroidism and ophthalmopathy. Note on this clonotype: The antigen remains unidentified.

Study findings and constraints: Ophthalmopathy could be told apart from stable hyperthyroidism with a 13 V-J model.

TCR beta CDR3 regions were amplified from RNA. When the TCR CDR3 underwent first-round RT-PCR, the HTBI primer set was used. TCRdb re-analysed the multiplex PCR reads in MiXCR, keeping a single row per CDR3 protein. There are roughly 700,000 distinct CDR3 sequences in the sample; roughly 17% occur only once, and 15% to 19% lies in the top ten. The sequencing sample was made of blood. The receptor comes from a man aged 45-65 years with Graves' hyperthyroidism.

As DNA, the CDR3 is TGTGCCAGCGGAGGGACACAGGGGTTTACGGCTGGCTACACCTTC. Residues: CASGGTQGFTAGYTF. This rearrangement joins TRBV6-1 to TRBJ1-2, with TRBD1 matching 7 bases. CDR1 MNHNS and CDR2 SASEGT come from the germline V gene. V lost 8 bases, J lost 7 bases, and 16 bases stayed unmatched. There are 15 residues in the CDR3.